Following are 22 T cell receptor beta chains from one sample sequenced in a study of T cell clonality in common variable immunodeficiency. The method was immunoSEQ multiplex PCR; TCRdb's version includes in-frame clones alone and lacks a portion of them. The data show about 44,000 clones, none appearing only once, with 10% held by the ten largest. The source material was peripheral blood mononuclear cells. The source is a person aged 18 to 75 in good health.

The sample holds many counts of this clone. The read finishes 3 residues shy of the CDR3 end, and the germline J gene is used to complete it. The rearrangement joins TRBV5-1 to TRBJ2-5; 9 bases are a match to TRBD2. V trimming: 5 bases; J trimming: 2 bases; junction bases outside the gene matches: 4. The CDR3 runs 14 residues. CDR1 and CDR2 (germline): SGHRS, YFSETQ. The CDR3 bases that were read are TGCGCCAGCAGTGCAAGCGGGGGGCAAGAGACC. This sequence encodes CASSASGGQET. The full CDR3 sequence reads CASSASGGQETQYF. The whole variable domain, filled in from reference TRBV5-1 and TRBJ2-5, reads KAGVTQTPRYLIKTRGQQVTLSCSPISGHRSVSWYQQTPGQGLQFLFEYFSETQRNKGNFPGRFSGRQFSNSRSEMNVSTLELGDSALYLCASSASGGQETQYFGPGTRLLVL.

Of note for this clone: The read is 3 residues too short to cover the CDR3 end, so that end is filled in from the germline J gene. This chain uses TRBV5-1 with TRBJ2-1, with a possible D match to TRBD2 (5 bases). The CDR3 has 14 residues. Germline V gives CDR1 SGHRS, CDR2 YFSETQ. The germline V and J ends were trimmed by 0 bases and 2 bases, with 6 bases remaining between them. The covered CDR3 bases are TGCGCCAGCAGCTTGGAACTAGCCTACAATGAG. It is translated as CASSLELAYNE. The whole CDR3 protein is CASSLELAYNEQFF.

In its sample, this clone was seen a few times. The observed sequence ends 3 residues before the CDR3 terminus, with the missing tail filled in from the germline J gene. The chain combines TRBV11-2 with TRBJ2-1, with 10 positions matching TRBD1. The germline V gene has CDR1 SGHAT and CDR2 FQNNGV. The CDR3 totals 15 residues. V trimming: 2 bases; J trimming: 9 bases; junction bases outside the gene matches: 7. The CDR3 reads CASSLSYGQGGEQFF. The sequenced part of the CDR3 DNA is TGTGCCAGCAGCTTAAGTTACGGACAGGGGGGTGAG.

This clone was counted many times. The read comes to an end 3 residues before the CDR3 does, leaving the germline J gene to fill in the end. The V gene is TRBV19, the J gene TRBJ2-7; TRBD1 agrees at 7 bases. This CDR3 has 15 amino acids. V trimming: 5 bases; J trimming: 3 bases; junction bases outside the gene matches: 10. Germline CDR1 LNHDA, CDR2 SQIVND (reference sequence). Partial CDR3 DNA: TGTGCCAGTAGTCTGACGACAGGGTCAGGCTACGAG. It is translated as CASSLTTGSGYE. The full CDR3 protein is CASSLTTGSGYEQYF.

This clone was seen at least ten times. Read data end 3 residues before the CDR3 end; the end is taken from the germline J gene. V usage is TRBV19 and J usage is TRBJ2-6; 8 positions match TRBD1. The V gene's germline CDR1 is LNHDA and CDR2 SQIVND (reference sequence). The CDR3 is made up of 18 amino acids. The V segment lost 5 bases and the J segment 0 bases; nucleotides outside the gene matches: 9. CDR3 residues: CASSQEGQVFSGANVLTF. Partial CDR3 DNA: TGTGCCAGTAGTCAAGAGGGACAGGTATTCTCTGGGGCCAACGTC.

The table lists this clone with many counts. The CDR3 extends 3 residues past the end of the read, so its final part is completed from the germline J gene. The chain uses TRBV5-4 and TRBJ1-2; D not resolved. Germline values: CDR1 SGHNT, CDR2 YYREEE (reference sequence). V lost 4 bases and J lost 4, with 17 bases in between. The CDR3 consists of 15 residues. Partial CDR3 DNA: TGTGCCAGCAGCCCCGACTCCACCCGTGGCTATGGC. This encodes CASSPDSTRGYG. The entire CDR3 protein reads CASSPDSTRGYGYTF.

This clone was detected ten times or more. The read ends 3 residues before the CDR3 terminus; that terminus is restored from the germline J gene. The V and J genes are TRBV7-6 and TRBJ2-3, with D possibly TRBD1 on 6 matching bases. Deletions cut 2 bases from V and 2 bases from J, with 11 bases between. CDR3 length equals 15 residues. Per germline, CDR1 SGHVS and CDR2 FNYEAQ. The CDR3 DNA, read in part, is TGTGCCAGCAGCTTAACAGGGACCTTCACAGATACG. Translation gives CASSLTGTFTDT. The CDR3, in full, reads CASSLTGTFTDTQYF.

This clone was detected many times. The DNA ends 3 residues before the CDR3 does, and the rest of the CDR3 is filled in from the germline J gene. This chain uses TRBV4-2 with TRBJ2-6, with D perhaps matching TRBD1 (6 bases). V lost 0 bases and J lost 2, with 8 bases in between. The germline CDR1 and CDR2 sequences are LGHNA and YNFKEQ. CDR3 length: 16 residues. CDR3: CASSQDRDTGANVLTF. The DNA read from the CDR3 is TGTGCCAGCAGCCAAGATAGGGACACTGGGGCCAACGTC.

This clone was observed at least ten times. The CDR3 is cut off 3 residues early in the read; its end comes from the germline J gene. The chain combines TRBV4-2 with TRBJ2-7, with 12 bases identical to TRBD2. V lost 6 bases to trimming and J lost 5 bases; unmatched junction nucleotides: 8. CDR3 length: 15 amino acids. CDR1 is LGHNA, CDR2 YNFKEQ, per germline. This CDR3 reads CASSFLAGGPHEQYF. The covered CDR3 bases are TGTGCCAGCAGTTTCCTAGCGGGAGGGCCCCACGAG.

In its sample, this clone was seen many times. With the read ending 3 residues before the CDR3 end, the germline J gene is used to fill in that end. The gene calls are TRBV20-1 and TRBJ2-5, with D tentatively TRBD1 (5 bases). Germline V CDR1 and CDR2: DFQATT, SNEGSKA (reference sequence). V lost 0 bases and J 5 bases, leaving 19 bases between the germline ends. CDR3 length: 16 amino acids. The CDR3 DNA, read in part, is TGCAGTGCTAGAGAGACTCGCAGACAGCCCCCGGAGACC. It translates to CSARETRRQPPET. The entire CDR3 protein is CSARETRRQPPETQYF.

This clone occurred many times. Read sequence stops 3 residues before the CDR3 end, and the germline J gene provides the missing end. The chain links TRBV5-4 to TRBJ1-2, with 8 nucleotides matching TRBD1. CDR3 length: 15 amino acids. CDR1 SGHNT and CDR2 YYREEE come from the germline V gene (reference sequence). The CDR3 DNA, read in part, is TGTGCCAGCAGCTTTCCCGGGACAGGTTTAGGGGGC. Its translation: CASSFPGTGLGG. The full CDR3 protein is CASSFPGTGLGGYTF.

The sample holds many counts of this clone. The read finishes 3 residues shy of the CDR3 end, and the germline J gene is used to complete it. This chain joins TRBV11-2 and TRBJ2-2; D might be TRBD1 (5 bases). V lost 1 base, J lost 3 bases, and 9 bases lay in between. Germline V gives CDR1 SGHAT, CDR2 FQNNGV. The CDR3 totals 15 residues. The sequenced part of the CDR3 DNA is TGTGCCAGCAGCTTAGGACAGTTCGACACCGGGGAG. This gives the protein CASSLGQFDTGE. In full, the CDR3 is CASSLGQFDTGELFF.

With regard to this clone: The sequenced fragment ends 3 residues before the CDR3 boundary, so the rest is inferred from the germline J gene. The J gene is TRBJ2-7, the V gene TRBV14, with 9 bases matching TRBD1. V was clipped by 6 bases and J by 3 bases; unmatched bases: 6. The CDR3 length is 14 residues. Germline V gene lookup returns CDR1 SGHDN and CDR2 FVKESK. CDR3 DNA (partial): TGTGCCAGCAGACAACAGGGGGCGGGCTACGAG. It translates to CASRQQGAGYE. From start to end, the CDR3 is CASRQQGAGYEQYF. Using reference TRBV14 and TRBJ2-7 for the parts outside the CDR3, the full variable domain is EAGVTQFPSHSVIEKGQTVTLRCDPISGHDNLYWYRRVMGKEIKFLLHFVKESKQDESGMPNNRFLAERTGGTYSTLKVQPAELEDSGVYFCASRQQGAGYEQYFGPGTRLTVT.

This clone came up many times. With the read ending 3 residues before the CDR3 end, the germline J gene is used to fill in that end. The chain carries TRBV4-2 and TRBJ2-3, with D perhaps TRBD2 (5 bases). The CDR3 loop spans 15 amino acids. V lost 0 bases and J lost 5, with 12 bases in between. Germline CDR1 and CDR2: LGHNA and YNFKEQ. The CDR3 loop is CASSQEGARGDTQYF. The sequenced CDR3 bases are TGTGCCAGCAGCCAAGAGGGAGCCCGGGGAGATACG.

This clone was observed at least ten times. The read terminates 3 residues before the CDR3 end, so the remaining end is supplied by the germline J gene. The rearrangement links TRBV5-1 to TRBJ2-5; D is unclear. CDR1 and CDR2 from the germline V gene are SGHRS and YFSETQ. The CDR3 runs to 13 residues. The germline V and J ends were trimmed by 4 bases and 2 bases, with 9 bases remaining between them. The covered CDR3 bases are TGCGCCAGCAGCCGTCTCCGTCAAGAGACC. It encodes CASSRLRQET. The complete CDR3 reads CASSRLRQETQYF.

This clone appeared many times. Coverage ceases 3 residues before the CDR3 finishes, and the germline J gene fills in the end. The chain joins TRBV7-6 to TRBJ1-4, with 7 nucleotides matching TRBD1. Losses at the gene ends were 4 bases for V and 0 bases for J; bases not matched to a gene: 2. Germline CDR1 and CDR2: SGHVS and FNYEAQ. CDR3 length equals 15 residues. The sequenced part of the CDR3 DNA is TGTGCCAGCAGCTGCGACAGGGCAACTAATGAAAAA. This encodes CASSCDRATNEK. The CDR3 reads in full as CASSCDRATNEKLFF.

This clone has ten or more counts. The CDR3 is cut off 3 residues early in the read; its end comes from the germline J gene. The chain uses TRBV7-9 and TRBJ1-5; unclear D gene. CDR1 is SEHNR, CDR2 FQNEAQ, per germline (reference sequence). The CDR3 spans 15 residues. V was cut by 1 base and J by 4 bases, with 11 bases left in between. The covered CDR3 bases are TGTGCCAGCAGCTTAGGGGCCGTTGGAAATCAGCCC. Translated, it gives CASSLGAVGNQP. The whole CDR3 sequence reads CASSLGAVGNQPQHF.

This clone was seen repeatedly, ten times or more. The CDR3 end lies 3 residues beyond the end of the read and is filled in from the germline J gene. V gene TRBV7-6 combines with J gene TRBJ1-1, with D possibly being TRBD1 (5 bases). V was cut by 4 bases and J by 5 bases, with 11 bases left in between. In germline, CDR1 is SGHVS, CDR2 FNYEAQ. CDR3 length equals 13 residues. The CDR3 region is CASSSTEGTEAFF. The sequenced part of the CDR3 DNA is TGTGCCAGCAGCTCCACGGAGGGGACTGAA.

This clone has at least ten counts. Read coverage stops 3 residues before the CDR3 terminus; the germline J gene supplies the remainder. The V and J genes are TRBV20-1 and TRBJ1-1; D might be TRBD1 (6 bases). This CDR3 spans 15 amino acids. Trimming pared 0 bases from V and 1 base from J, leaving 12 bases between. Germline assignment: CDR1 DFQATT and CDR2 SNEGSKA (reference sequence). The covered CDR3 bases are TGCAGTGCTAGAGAAGGGGGGGCGCGGAACACTGAA. It yields the protein CSAREGGARNTE. The CDR3 in its entirety is CSAREGGARNTEAFF.

This clone was counted ten times or more. Read sequence stops 3 residues before the CDR3 end, and the germline J gene provides the missing end. The V gene is TRBV12-3 or TRBV12-4, the J gene TRBJ2-2; 7 bases match TRBD2. With 3 bases clipped from V and 4 bases from J, the junction kept 5 bases outside the gene matches. This CDR3 is 15 amino acids long. The DNA read from the CDR3 is TGTGCCAGCAGTTTTGCGGGGAGGGCCACCGGGGAG. Amino acid sequence: CASSFAGRATGE. The CDR3 in its entirety is CASSFAGRATGELFF.

This clone was recorded at least ten times. The observed sequence ends 3 residues before the CDR3 terminus, with the missing tail filled in from the germline J gene. This chain uses TRBV20-1 with TRBJ1-1, with no clear D. Germline lookup yields CDR1 DFQATT and CDR2 SNEGSKA (reference sequence). The CDR3 length is 12 residues. V dropped 5 bases and J dropped 1 base, with 8 bases sitting between them. Partial CDR3 DNA: TGCAGTGCTGACATCTCGAACACTGAA. Encoded protein: CSADISNTE. The full CDR3 protein reads CSADISNTEAFF.

Only a few counts were recorded for this clone. The read finishes 3 residues shy of the CDR3 end, and the germline J gene is used to complete it. V usage is TRBV2 and J usage is TRBJ1-1; 7 bases line up with TRBD1. Germline V lookup: CDR1 SNHLY, CDR2 FYNNEI. The CDR3 consists of 13 residues. The V gene end was trimmed by 6 bases and the J gene end by 1 base; junction bases not matched to a gene: 2. The CDR3 DNA, read in part, is TGTGCCAGCAGGAGGGACAGGAACACTGAA. The encoded protein is CASRRDRNTE. In full, the CDR3 reads CASRRDRNTEAFF.